These 16 T cell receptor beta chains came from one sample sequenced in a study of PD-1 blockade in classical Hodgkin lymphoma. Repertoires were generated with immunoSEQ multiplex PCR, while TCRdb's copy carries only in-frame clones and drops some. The sample yields fewer than 25,000 clones, around 80% seen once. Each and every patient relapsed after autologous stem cell transplantation, and patients got differing brentuximab vedotin exposure. Sequencing was performed on peripheral blood mononuclear cells (PBMCs), taken at baseline. These TCRs come from a human donor with classical Hodgkin lymphoma.

The chain has TRBV19 and TRBJ1-2, with a tentative D call TRBD1 (5 bases). The CDR3 length is 15 residues. Germline V gives CDR1 LNHDA, CDR2 SQIVND (reference sequence). The germline V and J ends were trimmed by 5 bases and 4 bases, with 17 bases remaining between them. For the CDR3, the DNA is TGTGCCAGTAGTCTTGAGAGGAGGACAACCTATGGCTACACCTTC. It translates to CASSLERRTTYGYTF.

The V gene is TRBV13, the J gene TRBJ2-2, with 10 bases that match TRBD1. The CDR3 extends over 17 amino acids. Germline V gives CDR1 PRHDT, CDR2 FYEKMQ (reference sequence). V was pared by 4 bases and J by 6 bases, with 11 bases of the junction left unmatched. The CDR3 reads CASSSKTTGGRAGELFF. The CDR3 region has the DNA TGTGCCAGCAGCTCAAAGACGACAGGGGGCCGGGCCGGGGAGCTGTTTTTT.

V gene TRBV7-8 combines with J gene TRBJ1-6, with D uncertain. Germline lookup yields CDR1 SGHVS and CDR2 FQNEAQ. Trimming took off 5 bases at V and 0 bases at J, with 14 bases between the two ends. The CDR3 covers 17 residues. The DNA for the CDR3 is TGTGCCAGCAGCCCCAATGGGATTAGCTCCTATAATTCACCCCTCCACTTT. This codes for CASSPNGISSYNSPLHF. Full variable domain (rest looked up from reference TRBV7-8 and TRBJ1-6): GAGVSQSPRYKVAKRGQDVALRCDPISGHVSLFWYQQALGQGPEFLTYFQNEAQLDKSGLPSDRFFAERPEGSVSTLKIQRTQQEDSAVYLCASSPNGISSYNSPLHFGNGTRLTVT.

V gene TRBV2 combines with J gene TRBJ1-1; the D is unclear. The CDR3 contains 14 residues. CDR1 and CDR2 from the germline V gene are SNHLY and FYNNEI. V dropped 6 bases and J dropped 0 bases, with 11 bases sitting between them. The DNA for the CDR3 is TGTGCCAGCAGGTCGAGGTGGATGAACACTGAAGCTTTCTTT. Its translation is CASRSRWMNTEAFF. The whole variable domain, remainder taken from reference TRBV2 and TRBJ1-1, is EPEVTQTPSHQVTQMGQEVILRCVPISNHLYFYWYRQILGQKVEFLVSFYNNEISEKSEIFDDQFSVERPDGSNFTLKIRSTKLEDSAMYFCASRSRWMNTEAFFGQGTRLTVV.

The chain carries TRBV27 and TRBJ2-5; 12 bases map to TRBD1. The length of the CDR3 is 15 residues. V was clipped by 6 bases and J by 6 bases; unmatched bases: 8. Germline CDR1 is MNHEY and CDR2 is SMNVEV (reference sequence). In nucleotides, the CDR3 is TGTGCCAGCAGCTCCGGGACAGGGGGCGGGAAGACCCAGTACTTC. Protein product: CASSSGTGGGKTQYF.

CDR3 region: CASSKGRYAEQFF. CDR3 nucleotides: TGTGCCAGCAGCAAAGGCCGGTACGCTGAGCAGTTCTTC. The chain uses TRBV7-6 and TRBJ2-1, with no clear D. V was pared by 5 bases and J by 9 bases, with 14 bases between. Germline CDR1 and CDR2: SGHVS and FNYEAQ. This CDR3 spans 13 amino acids.

The chain links TRBV28 to TRBJ2-7; D gene ambiguous. Germline V CDR1 and CDR2: MDHEN, SYDVKM. CDR3 length: 15 residues. V was trimmed by 1 base and J by 0 bases, leaving 10 bases between them. The CDR3, as DNA: TGTGCCAGCAGTTTATTACCTTGGAGCTCCTACGAGCAGTACTTC. It is translated as CASSLLPWSSYEQYF.

This clone was counted between two and nine times. The chain uses TRBV7-9 and TRBJ2-7; 8 bases agree with TRBD1. Germline V gives CDR1 SEHNR, CDR2 FQNEAQ (reference sequence). Trimming at V came to 3 bases and at J to 1 base, leaving 5 bases not matched to a gene. The CDR3 extends over 15 amino acids. CDR3 sequence (DNA): TGTGCCAGCAGCTTCCAGGGGGCAGGGTCCTACGAGCAGTACTTC. As protein: CASSFQGAGSYEQYF.

The V and J genes are TRBV29-1 and TRBJ1-1; possibly TRBD1 for D (5 bases). V was pared by 8 bases and J by 1 base, with 20 bases between. Germline V gene sequence: CDR1 SQVTM, CDR2 ANQGSEA. This CDR3 comprises 15 residues. The DNA for the CDR3 is TGCAGCTTTGTCCATCAGGGCCCGGGGAACACTGAAGCTTTCTTT. This gives the protein CSFVHQGPGNTEAFF.

The V and J genes are TRBV4-1 and TRBJ1-5; D might be TRBD1 (5 bases). Germline V gene lookup returns CDR1 MGHRA and CDR2 YSYEKL. This CDR3 has 14 residues. V gave up 8 bases and J gave up 4 bases, with 15 bases separating them. CDR3 coding DNA: TGCGCCAGCGGGGACGCAGGCAGGAATCAGCCCCAGCATTTT. Translated, it gives CASGDAGRNQPQHF.

The V and J genes are TRBV29-1 and TRBJ2-5, with TRBD2 matching over 10 bases. The CDR3 has 14 amino acids. CDR1 SQVTM and CDR2 ANQGSEA come from the germline V gene. The V gene end was trimmed by 2 bases and the J gene end by 4 bases; junction bases not matched to a gene: 4. The CDR3 region has the DNA TGCAGCGTTGAATTAGCGGGGGGCGGAGAGACCCAGTACTTC. Protein product: CSVELAGGGETQYF.

To note about this clone: The junction and the germline gene differ at one end; a read error may be behind it. The chain is built from TRBV27 and TRBJ1-4; no clear D gene. The germline CDR1 and CDR2 sequences are MNHEY and SMNVEV (reference sequence). This CDR3 comprises 14 residues. CDR3 DNA sequence: TGTGCCAGCAGTGTATCCCGGACGACTGAAAAACTGTTTTTT. Translating gives CASSVSRTTEKLFF.

The table lists this clone with a count of one. The chain combines TRBV18 with TRBJ2-3; 10 bases map to TRBD1. Trimming removed 6 bases from V and 5 bases from J; junction bases left unmatched: 11. In germline, CDR1 is KGHSH, CDR2 LQKENI. The CDR3 consists of 16 residues. This CDR3 reads CASSPTGTGDLDTQYF. CDR3 DNA: TGTGCCAGCTCGCCTACCGGGACAGGGGATTTAGATACGCAGTATTTT. The variable domain in full, completed from reference TRBV18 and TRBJ2-3, reads NAGVMQNPRHLVRRRGQEARLRCSPMKGHSHVYWYRQLPEEGLKFMVYLQKENIIDESGMPKERFSAEFPKEGPSILRIQQVVRGDSAAYFCASSPTGTGDLDTQYFGPGTRLTVL.

CDR3 residues: CASSLEPGPPAQFF. CDR3 DNA: TGTGCCAGCAGCTTAGAGCCCGGCCCTCCGGCTCAGTTCTTC. The chain recombines TRBV7-2 with TRBJ2-1; D is undetermined. The CDR3 contains 14 residues. Trimming cost V 1 base and J 13 bases, with 17 bases left between them. Germline V gives CDR1 SGHTA, CDR2 FQGNSA.

V and J are TRBV5-5 and TRBJ2-3; either TRBD1 or TRBD2 may supply D (5 bases each). Germline lookup yields CDR1 SGHKS and CDR2 YYEKEE (reference sequence). Trimming cost V 5 bases and J 3 bases, with 13 bases left between them. The CDR3 covers 14 residues. Here the CDR3 reads CASSFEGITDTQYF. DNA of the CDR3: TGTGCCAGCAGTTTTGAGGGGATAACAGATACGCAGTATTTT.

This clone was detected once. The rearrangement uses TRBV2 and TRBJ1-3; no reliable D call. This CDR3 spans 16 amino acids. Trimming took off 4 bases at V and 0 bases at J, with 13 bases between the two ends. The germline V gene has CDR1 SNHLY and CDR2 FYNNEI. CDR3: CASSVTVRPSGNTIYF. In nucleotides, the CDR3 is TGTGCCAGCAGTGTTACAGTACGTCCCTCTGGAAACACCATATATTTT.